A single sample is the source of the 20 T cell receptor beta chains below, sequenced in a study of T-cell reconstitution after alpha-beta-depleted transplantation in children. Unique molecular identifiers were used to barcode this TCRbeta library. One entry per CDR3 protein results from TCRdb running MiXCR on the PCR reads. There are 200,000 or so distinct CDR3 sequences in the sample; roughly 7.1% occur only once, and 5.5% lies in the top ten. Sequenced here: PBMCs, sampled before TCRalphabeta/CD19-depleted stem cell transplant. Every receptor here comes from a boy aged 2-9 years with acute lymphoblastic leukemia, due to receive a stem cell transplant.

This chain links TRBV6-2 or TRBV6-3 with TRBJ1-1, with D hard to call. The CDR3 extends over 13 amino acids. Germline lookup yields CDR1 MNHEY and CDR2 SVGEGT. Trimming removed 2 bases from V and 7 bases from J, with 11 bases in between. The CDR3: CASSYPGRVEAFF. The CDR3 DNA is TGTGCCAGCAGTTACCCCGGACGTGTTGAAGCTTTCTTT.

This clonotype appeared many times. The J gene is TRBJ2-1, the V gene TRBV29-1; no clear D gene. The germline V gene encodes CDR1 SQVTM and CDR2 ANQGSEA. The CDR3 has 13 amino acids. V was clipped by 1 base and J by 7 bases, with 11 bases between them. The CDR3 nucleotides read TGCAGCGTTGAAGCCGTTACCCGGAATGAGCAGTTCTTC. Protein sequence: CSVEAVTRNEQFF.

Only a few counts were recorded for this clonotype. The chain joins TRBV9 to TRBJ2-2, with TRBD1 matching 7 bases. The germline CDR1 and CDR2 sequences are SGDLS and YYNGEE. V was clipped by 5 bases and J by 6 bases; unmatched bases: 7. The CDR3 extends over 14 amino acids. Written as DNA, the CDR3 is TGTGCCAGCAGACCGGGACAGTCTCCCGGGGAGCTGTTTTTT. Amino acids: CASRPGQSPGELFF. Using reference TRBV9 and TRBJ2-2 for the parts outside the CDR3, the full variable domain is DSGVTQTPKHLITATGQRVTLRCSPRSGDLSVYWYQQSLDQGLQFLIQYYNGEERAKGNILERFSAQQFPDLHSELNLSSLELGDSALYFCASRPGQSPGELFFGEGSRLTVL.

This clonotype was seen at least ten times. V usage is TRBV12-3 or TRBV12-4 and J usage is TRBJ2-7; no clear D. Trimming stripped 1 base from V and 6 bases from J, with 10 bases between. This CDR3 has 13 amino acids. Here the CDR3 reads CASSLGEVSEQYF. In nucleotides, the CDR3 is TGTGCCAGCAGTTTAGGCGAGGTATCCGAGCAGTACTTC.

The chain carries TRBV4-3 and TRBJ2-5; 9 bases are a match to TRBD2. This CDR3 is built from 18 residues. V lost 3 bases, J lost 0 bases, and 11 bases stayed unmatched. Germline CDR1 LGHNA, CDR2 YSLEER. The CDR3 region is CASSHYGGSGGHQETQYF. The CDR3 region has the DNA TGCGCCAGCAGCCATTACGGGGGTAGCGGGGGCCACCAAGAGACCCAGTACTTC.

The sample holds many counts of this clonotype. The chain recombines TRBV7-9 with TRBJ2-3, with TRBD2 matching over 15 bases. The ends lost 5 bases at V and 0 bases at J; junction bases unmatched: 3. The CDR3 is 17 amino acids. CDR1 and CDR2 from the germline V gene are SEHNR and FQNEAQ (reference sequence). CDR3 residues: CASSDGLAGGSTDTQYF. The DNA of the CDR3 is TGTGCCAGCAGCGATGGACTAGCGGGAGGGAGCACAGATACGCAGTATTTT. Looking up the rest from reference TRBV7-9 and TRBJ2-3 gives the full variable domain: DTGVSQNPRHKITKRGQNVTFRCDPISEHNRLYWYRQTLGQGPEFLTYFQNEAQLEKSRLLSDRFSAERPKGSFSTLEIQRTEQGDSAMYLCASSDGLAGGSTDTQYFGPGTRLTVL.

Only a few counts were recorded for this clonotype. V gene TRBV6-2 or TRBV6-3 combines with J gene TRBJ1-2, with D possibly TRBD1 on 5 matching bases. V was trimmed by 7 bases and J by 6 bases, leaving 12 bases between them. Germline V gene sequence: CDR1 MNHEY, CDR2 SVGEGT. This CDR3 contains 12 residues. The CDR3: CASTSWDHGYTF. For the CDR3, the DNA is TGTGCCAGCACCTCTTGGGACCATGGCTACACCTTC.

This clonotype was picked up many times. This chain uses TRBV24-1 with TRBJ2-2; no clear D. V lost 7 bases to trimming and J lost 1 base, with 6 bases between them. Germline-derived CDR1 and CDR2 are KGHDR and SFDVKD. The CDR3 runs to 13 residues. The CDR3 DNA reads TGTGCCACCAGGGCGGAGAACACCGGGGAGCTGTTTTTT. It specifies CATRAENTGELFF.

This clonotype was counted ten times or more. The chain joins TRBV7-2 to TRBJ2-3, with D uncertain. Per germline, CDR1 SGHTA and CDR2 FQGNSA. Trimming took off 5 bases at V and 8 bases at J, with 14 bases between the two ends. CDR3 size: 13 residues. CDR3 protein: CASSDLRGSTQYF. CDR3 nucleotide sequence: TGTGCCAGCAGCGACTTACGAGGAAGTACGCAGTATTTT.

In this sample, this clonotype turned up many times. The chain recombines TRBV28 with TRBJ2-1; 9 bases line up with TRBD2. Germline trimming cut 2 bases from V and 7 bases from J; bases unmatched to any gene: 9. The CDR3 runs to 16 residues. Per the germline V gene, CDR1 is MDHEN and CDR2 is SYDVKM. CDR3 sequence reads: CASSLGNSGSRNEQFF. In DNA form, the CDR3 reads TGTGCCAGCAGTTTAGGAAATAGCGGGAGTAGGAATGAGCAGTTCTTC.

The genes are TRBV5-1 and TRBJ2-7; no firm D call. The V end was cut by 2 bases, the J end by 0 bases, with 9 bases between. The germline V gene has CDR1 SGHRS and CDR2 YFSETQ. The CDR3 runs to 14 residues. The CDR3 loop reads CASSFGLSSYEQYF. In DNA form, the CDR3 reads TGCGCCAGCAGCTTCGGGTTGAGCTCCTACGAGCAGTACTTC.

This clonotype was seen repeatedly, ten times or more. The genes are TRBV4-2 and TRBJ2-1; 10 bases are a match to TRBD2. Losses at the gene ends were 0 bases for V and 1 base for J; bases not matched to a gene: 12. This CDR3 has 20 amino acids. Germline-derived CDR1 and CDR2 are LGHNA and YNFKEQ. DNA of the CDR3: TGTGCCAGCAGCCAAGACTTCCAGCGGGGGGGCCGCCTATCCTACAATGAGCAGTTCTTC. Translated, it gives CASSQDFQRGGRLSYNEQFF.

This clonotype was counted once. The chain recombines TRBV12-3 or TRBV12-4 with TRBJ2-1, with 9 bases matching TRBD2. Trimming cost V 11 bases and J 0 bases; bases outside gene matches: 17. This CDR3 spans 18 amino acids. CDR3 protein: CAFSFGLAGSSSYNEQFF. CDR3 bases: TGTGCCTTCAGTTTCGGGCTAGCGGGGTCTAGCTCCTACAATGAGCAGTTCTTC.

This clonotype has ten or more counts. The gene calls are TRBV6-2 or TRBV6-3 and TRBJ1-6; possibly TRBD1 for D (5 bases). Trimming pared 6 bases from V and 9 bases from J, leaving 9 bases between. The germline V gene encodes CDR1 MNHEY and CDR2 SVGEGT. The CDR3 covers 12 residues. For the CDR3, the DNA is TGTGCCAGCAGCGACAGTATTTCACCCCTCCACTTT. This gives the protein CASSDSISPLHF.

This clonotype was observed at least ten times. The chain couples TRBV20-1 to TRBJ2-2; TRBD2 might be the D (6 bases). V was cut by 6 bases and J by 4 bases, with 9 bases left in between. This CDR3 is 12 amino acids long. Germline V lookup: CDR1 DFQATT, CDR2 SNEGSKA (reference sequence). CDR3 nucleotide sequence: TGCAGTGCGCGGGGAATCACCGGGGAGCTGTTTTTT. This sequence encodes CSARGITGELFF.

The table lists this clonotype with many counts. The V call is TRBV5-1, the J call TRBJ2-7; TRBD1 is a possible D gene (5 bases). Germline V lookup: CDR1 SGHRS, CDR2 YFSETQ. There are 16 residues in the CDR3. V lost 1 base, J lost 4 bases, and 18 bases lay in between. This chain's CDR3 is CASSLFPLRDSYEQYF. CDR3 DNA sequence: TGCGCCAGCAGCTTGTTCCCCCTCAGGGATTCGTACGAGCAGTACTTC.

This clonotype was detected only a few times. The CDR3 sequence is CASSSKKALGAFF. CDR3 in DNA: TGTGCCAGCAGCTCGAAGAAGGCCCTCGGAGCTTTCTTT. This chain uses TRBV7-9 with TRBJ1-1, with D unclear. In germline, CDR1 is SEHNR, CDR2 FQNEAQ (reference sequence). V was pared by 4 bases and J by 10 bases, with 16 bases between. This CDR3 is 13 amino acids long.

This clonotype showed up just a few times. This sequence joins TRBV7-2 and TRBJ2-5; 7 nucleotides match TRBD1. The germline V gene has CDR1 SGHTA and CDR2 FQGNSA. This CDR3 is built from 14 residues. V lost 6 bases, J lost 2 bases, and 6 bases stayed unmatched. CDR3 in amino acids: CASSFQGEQETQYF. The DNA of the CDR3 is TGTGCCAGCAGTTTTCAGGGGGAACAAGAGACCCAGTACTTC.

This clonotype appeared many times. The CDR3 bases are TGTGCCAGCAGTTACTCGAGATTTTCCGGACAGATGAACACCGGGGAGCTGTTTTTT. Translated: CASSYSRFSGQMNTGELFF. The chain joins TRBV6-2 or TRBV6-3 to TRBJ2-2, with a possible D match to TRBD1 (6 bases). CDR1 MNHEY and CDR2 SVGEGT come from the germline V gene. The V end was cut by 0 bases, the J end by 1 base, with 18 bases between. The CDR3 extends over 19 amino acids.

In its sample, this clonotype was seen many times. The chain recombines TRBV9 with TRBJ2-7; 9 bases fit TRBD2. This CDR3 region has 17 residues. CDR1 and CDR2 (germline): SGDLS, YYNGEE. The V gene end was trimmed by 4 bases and the J gene end by 2 bases; junction bases not matched to a gene: 13. The CDR3 DNA is TGTGCCAGCAGCCCATTTGCGGCGGGAGGGCTTGCCTACGAGCAGTACTTC. This codes for CASSPFAAGGLAYEQYF.